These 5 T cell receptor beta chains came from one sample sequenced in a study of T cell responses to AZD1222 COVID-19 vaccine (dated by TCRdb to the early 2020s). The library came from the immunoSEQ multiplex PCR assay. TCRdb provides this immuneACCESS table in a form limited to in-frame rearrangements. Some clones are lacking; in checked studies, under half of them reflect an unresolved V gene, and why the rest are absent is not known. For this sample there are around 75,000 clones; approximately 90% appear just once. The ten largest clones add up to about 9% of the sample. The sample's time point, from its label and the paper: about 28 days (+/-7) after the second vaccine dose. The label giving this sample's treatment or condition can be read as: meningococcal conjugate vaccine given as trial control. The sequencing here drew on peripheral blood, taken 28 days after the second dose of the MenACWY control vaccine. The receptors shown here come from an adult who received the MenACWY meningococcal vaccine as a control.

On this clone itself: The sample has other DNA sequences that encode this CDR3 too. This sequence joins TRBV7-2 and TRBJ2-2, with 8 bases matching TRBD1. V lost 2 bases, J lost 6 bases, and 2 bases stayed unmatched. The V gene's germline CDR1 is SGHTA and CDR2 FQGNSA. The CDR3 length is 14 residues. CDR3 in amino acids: CASSLQGAPGELFF. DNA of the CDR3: TGTGCCAGCAGCTTACAGGGGGCGCCCGGGGAGCTGTTTTTT.

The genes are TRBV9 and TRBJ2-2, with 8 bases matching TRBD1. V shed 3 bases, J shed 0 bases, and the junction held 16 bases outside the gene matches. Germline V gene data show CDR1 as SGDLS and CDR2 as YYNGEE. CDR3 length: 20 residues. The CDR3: CASSADPLGQATTNTGELFF. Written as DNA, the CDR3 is TGTGCCAGCAGCGCGGACCCTTTGGGACAGGCAACTACGAACACCGGGGAGCTGTTTTTT.

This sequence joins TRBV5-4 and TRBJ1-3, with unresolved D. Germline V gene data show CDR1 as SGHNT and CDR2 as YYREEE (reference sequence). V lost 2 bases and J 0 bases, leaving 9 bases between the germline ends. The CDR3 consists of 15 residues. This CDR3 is CASSLDRASGNTIYF. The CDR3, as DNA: TGTGCCAGCAGCTTAGACCGGGCCTCTGGAAACACCATATATTTT.

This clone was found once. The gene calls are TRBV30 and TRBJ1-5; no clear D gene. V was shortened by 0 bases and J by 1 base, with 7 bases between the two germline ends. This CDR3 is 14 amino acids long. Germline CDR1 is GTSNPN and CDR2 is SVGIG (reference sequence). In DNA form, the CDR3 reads TGTGCCTGGAGTGTACAAGGGAGCAATCAGCCCCAGCATTTT. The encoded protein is CAWSVQGSNQPQHF.

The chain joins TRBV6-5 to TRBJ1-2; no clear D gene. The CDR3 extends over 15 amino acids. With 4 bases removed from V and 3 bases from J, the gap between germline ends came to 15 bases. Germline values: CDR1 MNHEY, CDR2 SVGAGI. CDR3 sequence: CASSSVTGGYYGYTF. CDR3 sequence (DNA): TGTGCCAGCAGTTCGGTGACCGGCGGATACTATGGCTACACCTTC.